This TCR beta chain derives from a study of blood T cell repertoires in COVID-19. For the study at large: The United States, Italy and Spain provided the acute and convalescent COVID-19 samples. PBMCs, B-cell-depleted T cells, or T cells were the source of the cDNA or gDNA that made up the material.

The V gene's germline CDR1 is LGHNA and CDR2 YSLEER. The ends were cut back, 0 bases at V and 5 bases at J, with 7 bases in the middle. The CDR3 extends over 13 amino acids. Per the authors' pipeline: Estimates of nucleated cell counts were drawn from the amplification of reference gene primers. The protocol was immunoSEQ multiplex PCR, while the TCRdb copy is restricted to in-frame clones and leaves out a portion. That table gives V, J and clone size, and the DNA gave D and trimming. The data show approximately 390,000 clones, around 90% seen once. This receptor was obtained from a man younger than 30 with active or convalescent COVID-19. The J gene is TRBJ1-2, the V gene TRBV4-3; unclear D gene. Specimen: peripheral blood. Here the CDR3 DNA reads TGCGCCAGCAGCCAAGAGCACATGTATGGCTACACCTTC. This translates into CASSQEHMYGYTF.